This T cell receptor beta chain stems from a study of blood T cell repertoires in COVID-19. At the level of the study: The United States, Italy and Spain provided the acute and convalescent COVID-19 samples. PBMCs, B-cell-depleted T cells, or T cells were the source of the cDNA or gDNA that made up the material.

CDR1 and CDR2 from the germline V gene are LNHNV and YYDKDF (reference sequence). Trimming cost V 5 bases and J 8 bases, with 15 bases left between them. The CDR3 runs 13 residues. Authors' data handling: Researchers report that nucleated cell counts were estimated from reference gene primer amplification. TCRdb keeps only in-frame clones here, not all; method: immunoSEQ multiplex PCR. The V and J calls and the clone size are those of that table, but D and trimming were determined from the DNA. The profile shows more than 40,000 clones, 86% of them singletons. The origin of this receptor is a man aged 55 to 70 with active or convalescent COVID-19. V usage is TRBV15 and J usage is TRBJ1-2; D call uncertain. The sequenced sample was peripheral blood. CDR3 sequence reads: CATSYLGGSGYTF. DNA for the CDR3: TGTGCCACCAGCTATCTCGGAGGGTCCGGCTACACCTTC.